This TCR beta chain was observed in a study of blood T cell repertoires in COVID-19. Germline values: CDR1 MNHEY, CDR2 SVGAGI. The CDR3 length is 15 residues. The V and J ends lost 8 bases and 2 bases respectively, with 18 bases between them. Using immunoSEQ multiplex PCR, the repertoire was profiled, and TCRdb retains in-frame clones only, with some absent. This table holds around 200,000 clones, 80% to 85% found once. The TCR was taken from a woman aged 70-85 years with COVID-19, enrolled during active disease. The sample consisted of peripheral blood. The chain uses TRBV6-5 and TRBJ1-2, with D unresolved. CDR3 nucleotide sequence: TGTGCCAGCTACTCATCGGGGTTGTCCAACTATGGCTACACCTTC. Its protein is CASYSSGLSNYGYTF.